The clone carrying this TCR beta chain was counted only a few times. The CDR3 has 16 residues. Germline values: CDR1 SGDLS, CDR2 YYNGEE. Trimming pared 0 bases from V and 5 bases from J, leaving 12 bases between. These data originate in a study of prognosis after radiotherapy for stage I lung cancer. The wider study: Non-small cell lung cancer patients at stage I were enrolled between April 2018 and 2019. Every patient with non-small cell lung cancer was judged medically inoperable. In 3 to 5 fractions, radiotherapy was administered as SBRT with a biologically effective dose of at least 100 Gy. There were 13 to 15 patients with newly diagnosed primary stage I lung tumors and a handful of patients with oligometastatic NSCLC after surgical resection of the primary tumor.

Amplification of the TCR beta CDR3 (from genomic DNA) was done by two-round multiplex PCR. During first-round PCR, primers specific to each TRBV and TRBJ gene were used. TCRdb redid the calling of the multiplex PCR reads with MiXCR, one entry per CDR3 protein. This table has 14,000 or so distinct CDR3 sequences, 31% appearing once. This specimen was PBMCs, taken before or after stereotactic body radiation therapy (not recorded which). The chain is built from TRBV9 and TRBJ1-6, with D unclear. The origin of this receptor is a donor over 45 with non-small cell lung cancer. Here the CDR3 reads CASSVEGSLNNSPLHF. The CDR3 DNA reads TGTGCCAGCAGCGTAGAAGGCAGTCTAAATAATTCACCCCTCCACTTT.